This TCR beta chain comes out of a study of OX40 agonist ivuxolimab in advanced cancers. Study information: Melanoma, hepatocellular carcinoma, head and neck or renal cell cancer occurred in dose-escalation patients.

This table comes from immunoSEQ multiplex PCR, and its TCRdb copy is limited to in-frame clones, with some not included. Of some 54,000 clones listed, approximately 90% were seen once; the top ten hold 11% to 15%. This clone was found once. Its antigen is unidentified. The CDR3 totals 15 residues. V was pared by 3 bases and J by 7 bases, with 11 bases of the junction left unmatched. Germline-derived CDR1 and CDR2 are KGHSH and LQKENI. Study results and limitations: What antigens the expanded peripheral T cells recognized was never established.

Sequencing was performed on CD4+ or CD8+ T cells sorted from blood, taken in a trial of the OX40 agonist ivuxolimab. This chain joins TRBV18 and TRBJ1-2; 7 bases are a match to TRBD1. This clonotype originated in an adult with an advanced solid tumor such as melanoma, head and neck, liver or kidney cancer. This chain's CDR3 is CASSPETGLEPGYTF. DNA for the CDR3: TGTGCCAGCTCACCTGAGACAGGGCTCGAGCCTGGCTACACCTTC.